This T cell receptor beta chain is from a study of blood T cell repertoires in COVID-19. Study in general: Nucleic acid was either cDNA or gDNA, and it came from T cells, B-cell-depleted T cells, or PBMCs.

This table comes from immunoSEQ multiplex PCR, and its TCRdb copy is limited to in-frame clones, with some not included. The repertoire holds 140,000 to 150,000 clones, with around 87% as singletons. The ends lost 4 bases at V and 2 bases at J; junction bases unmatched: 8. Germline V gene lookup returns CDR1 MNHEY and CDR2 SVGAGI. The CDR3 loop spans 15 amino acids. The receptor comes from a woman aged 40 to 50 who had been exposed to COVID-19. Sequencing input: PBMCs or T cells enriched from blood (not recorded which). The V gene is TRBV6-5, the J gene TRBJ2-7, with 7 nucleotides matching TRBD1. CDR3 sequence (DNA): TGTGCCAGCAGTTTGATACCGACAGGGACCTACGAGCAGTACTTC. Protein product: CASSLIPTGTYEQYF.